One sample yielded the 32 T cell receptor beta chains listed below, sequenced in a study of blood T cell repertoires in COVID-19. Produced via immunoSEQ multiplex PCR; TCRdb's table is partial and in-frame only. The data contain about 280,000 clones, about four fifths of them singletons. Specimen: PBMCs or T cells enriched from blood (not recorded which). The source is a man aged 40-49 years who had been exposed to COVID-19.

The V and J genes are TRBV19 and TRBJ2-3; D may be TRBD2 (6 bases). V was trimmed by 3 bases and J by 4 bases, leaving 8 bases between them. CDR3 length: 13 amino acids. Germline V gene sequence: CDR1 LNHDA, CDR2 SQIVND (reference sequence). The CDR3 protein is CASSMWRADTQYF. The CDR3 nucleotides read TGTGCCAGTAGTATGTGGAGGGCAGATACGCAGTATTTT.

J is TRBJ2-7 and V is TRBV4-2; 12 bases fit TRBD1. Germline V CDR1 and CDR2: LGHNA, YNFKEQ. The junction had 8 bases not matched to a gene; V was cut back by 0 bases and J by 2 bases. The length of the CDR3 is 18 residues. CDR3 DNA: TGTGCCAGCAGCCAAGATGTTTTGGGGACAGGGGGCCCCTACGAGCAGTACTTC. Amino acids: CASSQDVLGTGGPYEQYF.

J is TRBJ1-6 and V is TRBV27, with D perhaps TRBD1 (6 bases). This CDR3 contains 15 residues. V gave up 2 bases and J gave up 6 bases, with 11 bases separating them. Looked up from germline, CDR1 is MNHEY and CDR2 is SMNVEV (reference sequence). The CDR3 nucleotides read TGTGCCAGCAGTTTACAGGGGTTTCCTAATTCACCCCTCCACTTT. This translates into CASSLQGFPNSPLHF.

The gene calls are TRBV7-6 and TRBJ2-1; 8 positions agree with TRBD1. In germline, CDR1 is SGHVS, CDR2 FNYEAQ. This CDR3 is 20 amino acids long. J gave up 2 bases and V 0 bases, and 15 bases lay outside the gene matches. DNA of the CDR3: TGTGCCAGCAGCTTAGCTGTCCCGGGACAGGCCCCAACCACCTACAATGAGCAGTTCTTC. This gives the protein CASSLAVPGQAPTTYNEQFF. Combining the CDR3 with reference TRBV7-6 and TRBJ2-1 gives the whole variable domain GAGVSQSPRYKVTKRGQDVALRCDPISGHVSLYWYRQALGQGPEFLTYFNYEAQQDKSGLPNDRFSAERPEGSISTLTIQRTEQRDSAMYRCASSLAVPGQAPTTYNEQFFGPGTRLTVL.

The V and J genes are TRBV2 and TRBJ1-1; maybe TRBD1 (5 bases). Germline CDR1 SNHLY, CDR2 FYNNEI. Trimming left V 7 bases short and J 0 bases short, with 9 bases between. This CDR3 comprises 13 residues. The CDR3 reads CASIGGMNTEAFF. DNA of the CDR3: TGTGCCAGCATCGGGGGAATGAACACTGAAGCTTTCTTT.

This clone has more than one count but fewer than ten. The CDR3 region is CASNQISNQPQHF. CDR3 in DNA: TGTGCCAGCAACCAGATTAGCAATCAGCCCCAGCATTTT. This chain joins TRBV6-6 and TRBJ1-5; no firm D call. Germline lookup yields CDR1 MNHNY and CDR2 SVGAGI (reference sequence). The CDR3 covers 13 residues. V dropped 7 bases and J dropped 0 bases, with 7 bases sitting between them.

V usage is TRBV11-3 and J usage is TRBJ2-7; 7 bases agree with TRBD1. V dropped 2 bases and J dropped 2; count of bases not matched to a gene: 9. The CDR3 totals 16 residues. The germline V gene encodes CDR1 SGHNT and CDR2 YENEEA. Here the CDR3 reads CASSLLGPGQAYEQYF. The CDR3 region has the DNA TGTGCCAGCAGCTTATTAGGGCCCGGACAGGCCTACGAGCAGTACTTC.

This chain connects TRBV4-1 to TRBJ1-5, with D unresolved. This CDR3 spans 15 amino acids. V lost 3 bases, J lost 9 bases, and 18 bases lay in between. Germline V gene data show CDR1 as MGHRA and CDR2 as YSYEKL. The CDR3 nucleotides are TGCGCCAGCAGCCAGGAACCGGGATCCCATTGGCCCCAGCATTTT. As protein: CASSQEPGSHWPQHF.

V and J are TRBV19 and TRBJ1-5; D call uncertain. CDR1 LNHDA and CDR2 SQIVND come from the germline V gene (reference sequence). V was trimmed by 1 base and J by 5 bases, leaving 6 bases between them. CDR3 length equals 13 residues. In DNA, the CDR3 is TGTGCCAGTAGTATAGGCAGGTATCAGCCCCAGCATTTT. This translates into CASSIGRYQPQHF.

CDR3 nucleotide sequence: TGTGCCAGCAGCCAAGCAATGGGGGGAGTAACCCTTACGAGATACGAGCAGTACTTC. This gives the protein CASSQAMGGVTLTRYEQYF. The V call is TRBV3-1 (or the pseudogene TRBV3-2), the J call TRBJ2-7; D is perhaps TRBD2 (6 bases). CDR3 length: 19 residues. Germline V gene sequence: CDR1 LGHDT, CDR2 YNNKEL (reference sequence). V lost 1 base to trimming and J lost 4 bases, with 26 bases between them.

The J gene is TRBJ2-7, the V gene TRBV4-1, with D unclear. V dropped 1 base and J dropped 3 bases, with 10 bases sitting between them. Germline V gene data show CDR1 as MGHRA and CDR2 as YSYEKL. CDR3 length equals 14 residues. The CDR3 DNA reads TGCGCCAGCAGCCAAGGACCTCAGGACTACGAGCAGTACTTC. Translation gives CASSQGPQDYEQYF.

The CDR3 sequence is CASSLVQLNEKLFF. DNA for the CDR3: TGTGCCAGCAGCTTGGTACAGCTAAATGAAAAACTGTTTTTT. The rearrangement uses TRBV5-5 and TRBJ1-4; D is unresolved. Germline V gene sequence: CDR1 SGHKS, CDR2 YYEKEE (reference sequence). V was shortened by 0 bases and J by 5 bases, with 8 bases between the two germline ends. The CDR3 is made up of 14 amino acids.

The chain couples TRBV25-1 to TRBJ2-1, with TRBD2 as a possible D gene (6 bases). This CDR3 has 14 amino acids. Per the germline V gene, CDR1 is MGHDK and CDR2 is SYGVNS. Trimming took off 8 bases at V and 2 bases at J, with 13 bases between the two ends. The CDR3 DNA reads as TGTGCCAGCGGGGGACTGGTGGCCTACAATGAGCAGTTCTTC. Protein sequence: CASGGLVAYNEQFF.

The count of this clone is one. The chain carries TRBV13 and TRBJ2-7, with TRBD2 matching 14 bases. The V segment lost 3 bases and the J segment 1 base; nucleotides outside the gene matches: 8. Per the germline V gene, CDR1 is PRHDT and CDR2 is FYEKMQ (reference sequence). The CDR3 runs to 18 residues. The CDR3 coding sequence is TGTGCCAGCAGCTTGGAGGGACTAGCGGGAGTTAGGTCCTACGAGCAGTACTTC. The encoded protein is CASSLEGLAGVRSYEQYF.

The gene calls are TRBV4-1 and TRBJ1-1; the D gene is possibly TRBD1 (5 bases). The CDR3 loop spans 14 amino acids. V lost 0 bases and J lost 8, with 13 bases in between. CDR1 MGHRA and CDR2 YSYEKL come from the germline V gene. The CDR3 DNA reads TGCGCCAGCAGCCAAGAGGTTCCGGGACTGGAAGCTTTCTTT. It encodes CASSQEVPGLEAFF.

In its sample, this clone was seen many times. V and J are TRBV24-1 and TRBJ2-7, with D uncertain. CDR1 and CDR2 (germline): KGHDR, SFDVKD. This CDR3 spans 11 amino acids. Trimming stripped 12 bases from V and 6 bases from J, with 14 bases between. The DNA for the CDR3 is TGTGCCGCCCCCGGGTTCTGCGAGCAGTACTTC. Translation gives CAAPGFCEQYF.

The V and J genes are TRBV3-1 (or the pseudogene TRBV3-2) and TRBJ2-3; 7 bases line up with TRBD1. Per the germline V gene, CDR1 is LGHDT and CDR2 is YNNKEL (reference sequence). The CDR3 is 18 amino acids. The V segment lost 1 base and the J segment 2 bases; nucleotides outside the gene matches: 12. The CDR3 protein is CASSQVCPRTGHTDTQYF. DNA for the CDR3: TGTGCCAGCAGCCAAGTATGCCCAAGGACAGGCCACACAGATACGCAGTATTTT.

The CDR3 is CASSRTYPPYEQYF. The CDR3 region has the DNA TGTGCCAGTTCACGTACATATCCTCCCTACGAGCAGTACTTC. The V and J genes are TRBV19 and TRBJ2-7; no clear D. Trimming cost V 8 bases and J 2 bases, with 16 bases left between them. This CDR3 is built from 14 residues. Looked up from germline, CDR1 is LNHDA and CDR2 is SQIVND (reference sequence).

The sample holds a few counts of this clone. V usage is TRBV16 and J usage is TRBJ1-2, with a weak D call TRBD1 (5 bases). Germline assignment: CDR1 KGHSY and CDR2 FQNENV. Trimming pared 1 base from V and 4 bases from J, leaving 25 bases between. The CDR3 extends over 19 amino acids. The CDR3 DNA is TGTGCCAGCAGCCAATATACCCTTTCCGGGGAACGCGGGGCCTATGGCTACACCTTC. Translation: CASSQYTLSGERGAYGYTF.

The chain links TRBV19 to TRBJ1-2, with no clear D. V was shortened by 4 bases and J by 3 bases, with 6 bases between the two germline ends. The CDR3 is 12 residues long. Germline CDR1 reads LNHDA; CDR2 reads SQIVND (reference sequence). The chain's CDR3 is CASSTFDYGYTF. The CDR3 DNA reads TGTGCCAGTAGTACGTTTGACTATGGCTACACCTTC.

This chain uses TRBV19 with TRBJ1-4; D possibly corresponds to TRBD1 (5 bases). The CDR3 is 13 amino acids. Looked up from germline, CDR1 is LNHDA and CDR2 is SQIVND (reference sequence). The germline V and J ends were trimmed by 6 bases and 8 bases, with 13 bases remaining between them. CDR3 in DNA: TGTGCCAGTAGAATTCGGCAGGGCGAAAAACTGTTTTTT. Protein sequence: CASRIRQGEKLFF.

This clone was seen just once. The CDR3 sequence is CASRASQTEAFF. The CDR3, as DNA: TGTGCCAGCAGGGCCAGTCAAACAGAAGCTTTCTTT. The chain links TRBV12-3 or TRBV12-4 to TRBJ1-1; D is uncertain. The CDR3 extends over 12 amino acids. V was trimmed by 6 bases and J by 8 bases, leaving 13 bases between them.

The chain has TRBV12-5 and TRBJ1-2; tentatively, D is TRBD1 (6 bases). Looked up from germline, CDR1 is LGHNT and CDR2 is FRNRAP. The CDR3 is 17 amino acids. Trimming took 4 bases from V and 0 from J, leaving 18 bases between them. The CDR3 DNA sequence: TGTGCTAGTGGTTCGACGCCGCGACAGGTTACTAACTATGGCTACACCTTC. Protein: CASGSTPRQVTNYGYTF.

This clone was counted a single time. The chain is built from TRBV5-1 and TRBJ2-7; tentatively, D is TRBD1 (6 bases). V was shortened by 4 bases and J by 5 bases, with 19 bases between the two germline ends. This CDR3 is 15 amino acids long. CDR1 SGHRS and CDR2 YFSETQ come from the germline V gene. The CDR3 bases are TGCGCCAGCAGCCCTTTAACAGGGACAATCCACGAGCAGTACTTC. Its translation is CASSPLTGTIHEQYF.

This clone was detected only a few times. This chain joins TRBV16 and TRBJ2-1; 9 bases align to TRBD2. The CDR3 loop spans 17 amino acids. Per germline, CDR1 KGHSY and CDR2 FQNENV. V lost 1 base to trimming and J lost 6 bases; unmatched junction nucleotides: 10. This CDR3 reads CASSQFMGDSGSNEQFF. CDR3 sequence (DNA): TGTGCCAGCAGCCAATTTATGGGGGATAGCGGGAGCAATGAGCAGTTCTTC.

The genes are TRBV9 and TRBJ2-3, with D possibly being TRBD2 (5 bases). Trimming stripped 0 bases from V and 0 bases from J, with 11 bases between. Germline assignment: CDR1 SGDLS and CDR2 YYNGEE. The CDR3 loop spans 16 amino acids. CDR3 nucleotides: TGTGCCAGCAGCGTAGGCTCCGGACTGAGCACAGATACGCAGTATTTT. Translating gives CASSVGSGLSTDTQYF. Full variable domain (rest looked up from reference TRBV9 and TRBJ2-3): DSGVTQTPKHLITATGQRVTLRCSPRSGDLSVYWYQQSLDQGLQFLIQYYNGEERAKGNILERFSAQQFPDLHSELNLSSLELGDSALYFCASSVGSGLSTDTQYFGPGTRLTVL.

CDR3 nucleotide sequence: TGTGCCAGCAGTCTATGGGACACCTACGAGCAGTACTTC. Amino acid sequence: CASSLWDTYEQYF. This chain connects TRBV27 to TRBJ2-7; weak D call: TRBD1 (6 bases). Germline CDR1 reads MNHEY; CDR2 reads SMNVEV (reference sequence). The CDR3 spans 13 residues. Trimming stripped 5 bases from V and 2 bases from J, with 10 bases between.

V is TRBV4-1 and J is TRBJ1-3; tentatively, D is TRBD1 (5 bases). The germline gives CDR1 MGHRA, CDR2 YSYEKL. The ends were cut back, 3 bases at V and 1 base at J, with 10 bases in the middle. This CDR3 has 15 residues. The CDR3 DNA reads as TGCGCCAGCAGCCACCTATCAGGGTCTGGAAACACCATATATTTT. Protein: CASSHLSGSGNTIYF.

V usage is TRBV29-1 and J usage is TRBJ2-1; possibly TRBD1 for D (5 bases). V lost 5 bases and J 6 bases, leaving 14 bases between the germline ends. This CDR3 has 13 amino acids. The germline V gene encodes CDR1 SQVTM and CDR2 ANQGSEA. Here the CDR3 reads CSVWFGAINEQFF. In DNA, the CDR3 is TGCAGCGTTTGGTTTGGGGCTATCAATGAGCAGTTCTTC.

The CDR3 sequence: CASSLALGTGGNTATQYF. For the CDR3, the DNA is TGTGCCAGCAGCTTAGCCCTAGGGACAGGGGGCAATACCGCTACGCAGTATTTT. This sequence joins TRBV7-9 and TRBJ2-3, with TRBD1 matching over 12 bases. CDR3 size: 18 residues. Per germline, CDR1 SEHNR and CDR2 FQNEAQ (reference sequence). With V trimmed by 0 bases and J by 8 bases, 12 bases remained unmatched.

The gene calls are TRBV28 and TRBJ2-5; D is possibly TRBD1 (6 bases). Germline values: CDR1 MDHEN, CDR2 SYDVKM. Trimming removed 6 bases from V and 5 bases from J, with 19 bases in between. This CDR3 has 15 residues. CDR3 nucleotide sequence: TGTGCCAGCAGCCCCTCAGGGACAACAAGGGAGACCCAGTACTTC. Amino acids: CASSPSGTTRETQYF.

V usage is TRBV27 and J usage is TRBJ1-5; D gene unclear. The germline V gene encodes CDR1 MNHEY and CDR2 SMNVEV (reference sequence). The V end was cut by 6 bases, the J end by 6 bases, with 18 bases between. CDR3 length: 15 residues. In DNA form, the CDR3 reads TGTGCCAGCAGCCCCGTGAGGGTTCTTACTCAGCCCCAGCATTTT. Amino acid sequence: CASSPVRVLTQPQHF.